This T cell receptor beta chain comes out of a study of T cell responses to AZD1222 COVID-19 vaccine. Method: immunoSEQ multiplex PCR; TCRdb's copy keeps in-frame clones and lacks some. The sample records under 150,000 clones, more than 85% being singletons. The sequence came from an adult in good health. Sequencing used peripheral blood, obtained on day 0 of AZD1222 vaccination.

CDR3 in DNA: TGCGCCAGCAGCCAAGATCCGACTATCGGGGAGCTGTTTTTT. Translation gives CASSQDPTIGELFF. The J gene is TRBJ2-2, the V gene TRBV4-1, with D possibly TRBD2 on 5 matching bases. V was pared by 0 bases and J by 7 bases, with 9 bases between. This CDR3 has 14 residues. CDR1 is MGHRA and CDR2 is YSYEKL in the germline V gene.